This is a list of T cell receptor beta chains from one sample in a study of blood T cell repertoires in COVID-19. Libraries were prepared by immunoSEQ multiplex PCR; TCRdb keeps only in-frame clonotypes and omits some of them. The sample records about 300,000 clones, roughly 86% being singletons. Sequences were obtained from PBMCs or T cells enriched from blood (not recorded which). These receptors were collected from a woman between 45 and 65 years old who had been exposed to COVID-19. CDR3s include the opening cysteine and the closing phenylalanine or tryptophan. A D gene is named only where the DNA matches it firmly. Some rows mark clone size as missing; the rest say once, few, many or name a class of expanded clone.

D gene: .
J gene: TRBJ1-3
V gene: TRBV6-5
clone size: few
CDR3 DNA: TGTGCCACCCAGGCGAGCTCTGGAAACACCATATATTTT
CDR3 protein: CATQASSGNTIYF

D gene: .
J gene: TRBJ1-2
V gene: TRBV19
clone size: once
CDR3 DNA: TGTGCCAGTAGCCCCCAGGGCTCGATGGATGGCTACACCTTC
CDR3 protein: CASSPQGSMDGYTF

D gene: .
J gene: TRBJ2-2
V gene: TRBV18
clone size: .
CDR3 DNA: TGTGCCAGCTCACCCCTACAGGGAAACACCGGGGAGCTGTTTTTT
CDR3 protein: CASSPLQGNTGELFF

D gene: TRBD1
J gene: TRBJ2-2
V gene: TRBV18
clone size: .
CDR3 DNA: TGTGCCAGCTCACCATTCCAGGGGGCGAACACCGGGGAGCTGTTTTTT
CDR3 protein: CASSPFQGANTGELFF

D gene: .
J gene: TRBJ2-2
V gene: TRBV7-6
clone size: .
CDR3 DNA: TGTGCCAGCAGCGCCAACTTTAGGGGAAACACCGGGGAGCTGTTTTTT
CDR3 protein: CASSANFRGNTGELFF

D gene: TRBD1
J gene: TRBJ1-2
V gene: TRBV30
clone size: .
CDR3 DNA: TGTGCCTGGGGACAGGGGATAGGGAATGGCTACACCTTC
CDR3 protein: CAWGQGIGNGYTF

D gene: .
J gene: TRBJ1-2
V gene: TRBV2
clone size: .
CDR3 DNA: TGTGCCAGCAGTCAAACAGGGTCGCGTGGCTACACCTTC
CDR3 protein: CASSQTGSRGYTF

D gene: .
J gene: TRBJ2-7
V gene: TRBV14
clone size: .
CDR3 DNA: TGTGCCAGCAGCCAAGTTCTTCAGACCTACGAGCAGTACTTC
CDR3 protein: CASSQVLQTYEQYF

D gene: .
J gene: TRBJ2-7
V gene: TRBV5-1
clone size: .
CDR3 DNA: TGCGCCAGCAGGTGCCATAGCGCGGACTGTTACGAGCAGTACTTC
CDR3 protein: CASRCHSADCYEQYF

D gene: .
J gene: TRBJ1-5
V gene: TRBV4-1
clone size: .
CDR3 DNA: TGCGCCAGCAGCCAAGTGGGGGGTCGGAGCAATCAGCCCCAGCATTTT
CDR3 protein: CASSQVGGRSNQPQHF

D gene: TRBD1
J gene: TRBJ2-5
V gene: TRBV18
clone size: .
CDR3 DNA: TGTGCCAGCTCACCGCCCGGGACAGGGGAGACCCAGTACTTC
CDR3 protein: CASSPPGTGETQYF

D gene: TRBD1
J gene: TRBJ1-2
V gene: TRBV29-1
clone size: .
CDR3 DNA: TGCAGCGCGACTCCGGGACAGGGGGCTGGTGGCTACACCTTC
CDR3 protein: CSATPGQGAGGYTF

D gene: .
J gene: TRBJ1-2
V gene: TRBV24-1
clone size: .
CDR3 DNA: TGTGCCACCAGTGATTTTACCCAGAACTATGGCTACACCTTC
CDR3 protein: CATSDFTQNYGYTF

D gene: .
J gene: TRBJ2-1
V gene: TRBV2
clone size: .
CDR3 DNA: TGTGCCAGCAGCGAAGGATTTTCCGGCTCCTACAATGAGCAGTTCTTC
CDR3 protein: CASSEGFSGSYNEQFF

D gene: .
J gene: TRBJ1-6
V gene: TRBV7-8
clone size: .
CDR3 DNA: TGTGCCAGCAGACCCATGACAGCACTGGGGCATAATTCACCCCTCCACTTT
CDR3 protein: CASRPMTALGHNSPLHF

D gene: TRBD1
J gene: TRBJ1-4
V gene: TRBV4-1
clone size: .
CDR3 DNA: TGCGCCAGCAGCCCGGACAGGGGGCGCGGGGTAGATGAAAAACTGTTTTTT
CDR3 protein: CASSPDRGRGVDEKLFF

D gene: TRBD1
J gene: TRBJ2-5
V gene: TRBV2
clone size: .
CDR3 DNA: TGTGCCAGCAGGGACAGGGGAAGCGGAGAGACCCAGTACTTC
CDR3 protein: CASRDRGSGETQYF

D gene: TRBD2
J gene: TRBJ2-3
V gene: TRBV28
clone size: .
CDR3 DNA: TGTGCCAGCAGGCCACTAGCGGGGGGTTCAGATACGCAGTATTTT
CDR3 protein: CASRPLAGGSDTQYF

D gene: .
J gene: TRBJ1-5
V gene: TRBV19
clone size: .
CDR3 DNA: TGTGCCAGTAGGCTAGACAGTGTCTATCAGCCCCAGCATTTT
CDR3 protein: CASRLDSVYQPQHF

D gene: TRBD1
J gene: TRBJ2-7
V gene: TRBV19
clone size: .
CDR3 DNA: TGTGCCAGTACCCCTGGGACAGGGAACTCCTACGAGCAGTACTTC
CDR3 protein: CASTPGTGNSYEQYF

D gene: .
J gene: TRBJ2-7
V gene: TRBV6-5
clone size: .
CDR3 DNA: TGTGCCAGCCGGCGGGACAGCCGCTACGAGCAGTACTTC
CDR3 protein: CASRRDSRYEQYF

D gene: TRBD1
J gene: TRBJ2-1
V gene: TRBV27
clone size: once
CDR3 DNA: TGTGCCAGCCGCTGGACAGGCCTTTACAATGAGCAGTTCTTC
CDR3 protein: CASRWTGLYNEQFF

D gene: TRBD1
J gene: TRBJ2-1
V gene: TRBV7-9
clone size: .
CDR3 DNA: TGTGCCAGCAGCTTAGCGCCAGGGGGCGCGGGCAATGAGCAGTTCTTC
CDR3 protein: CASSLAPGGAGNEQFF